The clone carrying this T cell receptor beta chain was found a few times. The antigen remains unidentified. The CDR3 totals 12 residues. Germline V gene lookup returns CDR1 DFQATT and CDR2 SNEGSKA (reference sequence). V shed 6 bases and J 5 bases; nucleotides not matched to a gene: 6. The data stem from a study of identical twins. Study results and limitations: Within twin pairs, the out-of-frame alpha sequences they shared showed excess low generation probability. Within beta out-of-frame sequences, the excess sharing observed between twins was weaker.

All of the donors were Caucasians in good health. cDNA molecules carried unique molecular identifiers, and template switching added a universal primer site. In TCRdb, the 5' RACE reads were re-called with MiXCR into one record per CDR3 protein. This sample yields some 250,000 distinct CDR3 sequences, of which roughly 12% are seen a single time; roughly 4% belongs to the top ten. This sample was also put to use in a study of yellow fever vaccine responses in identical twins.

The gene calls are TRBV20-1 and TRBJ2-5; 7 bases are a match to TRBD2. The sample consisted of memory (CD45RO+) T cells sorted from blood. The sequence was obtained from a woman between 18 and 29 years old in good health. In DNA, the CDR3 is TGCAGTGCCCGCGGGAGCGGGGAGACCCAGTACTTC. This encodes CSARGSGETQYF.